This T cell receptor (beta chain) emerged from a study of shared clonotypes between healthy human individuals. TCRdb's table, derived via immunoSEQ multiplex PCR, lists solely in-frame clones and lacks some. The table records millions of clones, approximately 94% of them present only once. In regard to this clone: What it recognizes is unknown.

The CDR3 has 14 residues. CDR1 is SGHTA and CDR2 is FQGNSA in the germline V gene. The V end lost 3 bases, the J end lost 4 bases, and 12 bases lay between the germline ends. Whole-study findings and limits: In having few donors, the study represented limited genetic and exposure-history diversity. Memory subsets generally showed lower estimated richness than naive subsets. In this cohort, only blood was sampled, and tissue repertoires likely differ.

This receptor was obtained from a man between 18 and 29 years old in good health. Sequences were obtained from naive CD4+ T cells sorted from blood. Sample subset: CD45RA+ positively selected. The chain couples TRBV7-2 to TRBJ2-5; tentatively, D is TRBD1 (6 bases). CDR3: CASSFPDRGETQYF. The CDR3 DNA is TGTGCCAGCAGCTTCCCGGACAGAGGAGAGACCCAGTACTTC. Complete variable domain (other parts from reference TRBV7-2 and TRBJ2-5): GAGVSQSPSNKVTEKGKDVELRCDPISGHTALYWYRQSLGQGLEFLIYFQGNSAPDKSGLPSDRFSAERTGGSVSTLTIQRTQQEDSAVYLCASSFPDRGETQYFGPGTRLLVL.